One sample yielded the 13 T cell receptor beta chains listed below, sequenced in a study of prognosis after radiotherapy for stage I lung cancer (TCRdb year 2021). TCRdb records Illumina HiSeq 3000 as the sequencer. Two rounds of multiplex PCR were used to amplify the TCR beta CDR3 region from genomic DNA. In the first PCR round, primers specific to each TRBV and TRBJ gene were used, and the primer sequences were filed in Chinese patent CN105087789A. Starting from the raw public reads, TCRdb applied fastp trimming at Q25, assembled clones with MiXCR and retained in-frame beta chains. For every CDR3 protein sequence, its rows merge into one entry that carries the most common genes and DNA. The sample table holds nearly 35,000 distinct CDR3 sequences, of which approximately 35% were seen once. Together, the top ten hold roughly 27% of the sample. The sample was PBMCs, taken before or after stereotactic body radiation therapy (not recorded which). Receptor source: a donor aged 50 or older with non-small cell lung cancer.

This clonotype was counted many times. The chain carries TRBV18 and TRBJ1-5; no firm D call. Deletions cut 5 bases from V and 1 base from J, with 9 bases between. This CDR3 has 14 amino acids. The germline gives CDR1 KGHSH, CDR2 LQKENI. This CDR3 is CASSLGQSNQPQHF. The CDR3 region has the DNA TGTGCCAGCTCATTGGGTCAGAGCAATCAGCCCCAGCATTTT.

This clonotype was found many times. The rearrangement joins TRBV19 to TRBJ1-6; 7 nucleotides agree with TRBD1. V shed 3 bases and J 10 bases; nucleotides not matched to a gene: 6. The CDR3 extends over 14 amino acids. Germline CDR1 LNHDA, CDR2 SQIVND (reference sequence). CDR3 nucleotides: TGTGCCAGTAGTATTGGGCAGGGGGGCTCACCCCTCCACTTT. This sequence encodes CASSIGQGGSPLHF.

This clonotype was recorded many times. This chain joins TRBV5-1 and TRBJ2-1, with 10 bases aligning to TRBD2. Germline trimming cut 1 base from V and 1 base from J; bases unmatched to any gene: 5. The CDR3 is made up of 17 amino acids. From germline, CDR1 is SGHRS and CDR2 YFSETQ. The CDR3: CASSLMGTSVSYNEQFF. The CDR3 nucleotides are TGCGCCAGCAGCTTGATGGGGACTAGCGTTTCCTACAATGAGCAGTTCTTC.

As to this clonotype: This likely reflects a read error, since a far larger clone is one base away. The chain has TRBV6-1 and TRBJ1-6; D remains unclear. The germline V gene has CDR1 MNHNS and CDR2 SASEGT. The CDR3 length is 14 residues. The CDR3 spells CASSYEARGSPLQF. The CDR3 DNA follows: TGTGCCAGCAGTTACGAGGCCCGCGGGTCACCCCTCCAATTT.

Many counts were recorded for this clonotype. The chain joins TRBV7-8 to TRBJ2-5, with D perhaps matching TRBD2 (6 bases). Germline-derived CDR1 and CDR2 are SGHVS and FQNEAQ. V lost 2 bases, J lost 3 bases, and 13 bases lay in between. The CDR3 sequence is 15 residues long. The CDR3 reads CASSLQLAREETQYF. The CDR3 DNA reads TGTGCCAGCAGCTTACAGCTAGCGAGGGAAGAGACCCAGTACTTC.

The V and J genes are TRBV6-2 or TRBV6-3 and TRBJ1-2; possible D gene TRBD1, 6 bases. Trimming removed 7 bases from V and 7 bases from J, with 16 bases in between. The germline V gene encodes CDR1 MNHEY and CDR2 SVGEGT. This CDR3 is 13 amino acids long. CDR3 sequence reads: CASTQRGARGYTF. DNA of the CDR3: TGTGCCAGCACCCAAAGGGGGGCGCGTGGCTACACCTTC.

The chain's CDR3 is CASRKGLSLRGQPQHF. The CDR3, as DNA: TGTGCCAGTCGCAAGGGACTCAGCTTAAGAGGGCAGCCCCAGCATTTT. This chain joins TRBV6-1 and TRBJ1-5, with D possibly being TRBD1 (5 bases). Germline loops: CDR1 MNHNS, CDR2 SASEGT. V lost 9 bases and J 7 bases, leaving 25 bases between the germline ends. This CDR3 contains 16 residues.

There are many counts of this clonotype. The CDR3 region has the DNA TGTGCCAGCAGCTACCAAGAGACCCAGTACTTC. It is translated as CASSYQETQYF. The chain employs TRBV7-9 and TRBJ2-5; D ambiguous. V lost 4 bases to trimming and J lost 0 bases, with 0 bases between them. The CDR3 loop spans 11 amino acids. CDR1 and CDR2 from the germline V gene are SEHNR and FQNEAQ (reference sequence).

This clonotype has a count of ten or more. V gene TRBV6-5 combines with J gene TRBJ2-5, with 11 bases fitting TRBD1. This CDR3 is 14 amino acids long. Germline trimming cut 3 bases from V and 4 bases from J; bases unmatched to any gene: 1. Germline V gene data show CDR1 as MNHEY and CDR2 as SVGAGI. The CDR3 is CASSYGTGGETQYF. CDR3 DNA: TGTGCCAGCAGTTATGGGACAGGGGGAGAGACCCAGTACTTC.

With regard to this clonotype: The junction departs from the called germline gene at one end, perhaps through a read error. This chain uses TRBV7-8 with TRBJ1-6; no clear D. The CDR3 is 14 amino acids. The germline gives CDR1 SGHVS, CDR2 FQNEAQ. DNA for the CDR3: TGTGCCAACAGCCATAGCGGGGTCGATTCACCCCTCCACTTT. Translating gives CANSHSGVDSPLHF.

The chain combines TRBV24-1 with TRBJ2-3; TRBD2 aligns across 9 bases. V dropped 2 bases and J dropped 8; count of bases not matched to a gene: 10. The germline V gene has CDR1 KGHDR and CDR2 SFDVKD. There are 16 residues in the CDR3. This CDR3 reads CATSDWRGGPAATQYF. In DNA form, the CDR3 reads TGTGCCACCAGTGATTGGCGGGGGGGCCCCGCAGCTACGCAGTATTTT.

At least ten counts were recorded for this clonotype. The rearrangement joins TRBV3-1 to TRBJ1-3; TRBD1 might be the D (6 bases). In germline, CDR1 is LGHDT, CDR2 YNNKEL (reference sequence). This CDR3 spans 13 amino acids. Trimming cost V 5 bases and J 8 bases, with 13 bases left between them. CDR3 loop: CASSGTRRDTIYF. CDR3 bases: TGTGCCAGCAGCGGGACAAGGCGGGACACCATATATTTT.

This clonotype was seen repeatedly, ten times or more. CDR3 nucleotides: TGTGCCAGCAGCTTAGTTATCTCTGGAAACACCATATATTTT. This sequence encodes CASSLVISGNTIYF. The chain couples TRBV7-9 to TRBJ1-3; D gene ambiguous. Germline lookup yields CDR1 SEHNR and CDR2 FQNEAQ (reference sequence). Trimming took 1 base from V and 0 from J, leaving 4 bases between them. The CDR3 has 14 amino acids. Looking up the rest from reference TRBV7-9 and TRBJ1-3 gives the full variable domain: DTGVSQNPRHKITKRGQNVTFRCDPISEHNRLYWYRQTLGQGPEFLTYFQNEAQLEKSRLLSDRFSAERPKGSFSTLEIQRTEQGDSAMYLCASSLVISGNTIYFGEGSWLTVV.